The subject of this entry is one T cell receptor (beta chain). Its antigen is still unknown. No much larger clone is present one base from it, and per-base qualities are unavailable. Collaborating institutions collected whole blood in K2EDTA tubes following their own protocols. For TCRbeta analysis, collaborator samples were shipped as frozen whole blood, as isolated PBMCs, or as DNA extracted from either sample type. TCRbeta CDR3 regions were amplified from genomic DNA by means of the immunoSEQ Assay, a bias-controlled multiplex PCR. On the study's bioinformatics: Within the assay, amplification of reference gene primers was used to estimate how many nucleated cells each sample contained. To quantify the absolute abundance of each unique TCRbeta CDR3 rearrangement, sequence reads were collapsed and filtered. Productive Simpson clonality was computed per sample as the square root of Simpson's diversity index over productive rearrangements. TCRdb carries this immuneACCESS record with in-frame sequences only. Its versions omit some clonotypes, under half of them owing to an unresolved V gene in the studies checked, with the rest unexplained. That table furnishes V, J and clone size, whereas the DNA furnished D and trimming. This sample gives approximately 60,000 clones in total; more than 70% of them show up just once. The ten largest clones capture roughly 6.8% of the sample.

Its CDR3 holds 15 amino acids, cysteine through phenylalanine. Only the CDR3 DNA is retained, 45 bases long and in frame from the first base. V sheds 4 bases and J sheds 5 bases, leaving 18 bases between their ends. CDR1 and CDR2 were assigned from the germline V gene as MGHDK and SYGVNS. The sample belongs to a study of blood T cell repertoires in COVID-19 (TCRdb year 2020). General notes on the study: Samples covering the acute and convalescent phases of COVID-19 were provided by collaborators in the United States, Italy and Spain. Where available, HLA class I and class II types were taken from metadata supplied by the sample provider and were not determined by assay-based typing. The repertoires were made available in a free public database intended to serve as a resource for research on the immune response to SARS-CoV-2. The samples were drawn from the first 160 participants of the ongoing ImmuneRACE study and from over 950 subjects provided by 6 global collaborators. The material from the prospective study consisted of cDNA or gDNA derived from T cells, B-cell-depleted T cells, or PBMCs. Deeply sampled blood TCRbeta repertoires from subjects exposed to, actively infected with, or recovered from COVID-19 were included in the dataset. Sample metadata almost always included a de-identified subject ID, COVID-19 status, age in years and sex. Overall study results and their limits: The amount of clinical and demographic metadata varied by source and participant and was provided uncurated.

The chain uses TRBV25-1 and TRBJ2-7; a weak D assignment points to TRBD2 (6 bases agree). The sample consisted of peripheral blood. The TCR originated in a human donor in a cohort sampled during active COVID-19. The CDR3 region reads CASSARRGPNHEQYF. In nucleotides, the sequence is TGTGCCAGCAGTGCCCGGCGGGGACCCAACCACGAGCAGTACTTC.